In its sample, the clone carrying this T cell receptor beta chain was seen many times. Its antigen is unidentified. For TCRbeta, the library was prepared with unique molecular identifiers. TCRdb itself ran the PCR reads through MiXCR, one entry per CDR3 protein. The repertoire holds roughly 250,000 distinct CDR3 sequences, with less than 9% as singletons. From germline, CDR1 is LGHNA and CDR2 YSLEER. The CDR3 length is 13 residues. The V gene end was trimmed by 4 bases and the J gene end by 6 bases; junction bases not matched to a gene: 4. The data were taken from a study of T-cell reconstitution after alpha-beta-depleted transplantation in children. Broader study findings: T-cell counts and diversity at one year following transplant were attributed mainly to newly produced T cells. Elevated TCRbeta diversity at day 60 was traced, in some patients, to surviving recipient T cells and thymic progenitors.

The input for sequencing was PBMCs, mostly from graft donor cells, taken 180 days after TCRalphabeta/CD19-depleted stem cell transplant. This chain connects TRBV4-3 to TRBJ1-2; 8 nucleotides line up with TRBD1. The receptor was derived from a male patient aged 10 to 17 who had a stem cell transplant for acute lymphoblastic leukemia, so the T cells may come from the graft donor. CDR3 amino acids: CASSRATGDGYTF. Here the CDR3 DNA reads TGCGCCAGCAGCCGGGCGACAGGGGATGGCTACACCTTC.